A single sample gave rise to the 13 T cell receptor beta chains below, sequenced in a study of early T cells in non-severe SARS-CoV-2 infection. TCRdb re-called the 5' RACE reads through MiXCR, storing one row per CDR3 protein. The sample holds fewer than 100,000 distinct CDR3 sequences; less than 20% are singletons and the top ten take about 3%. Sequencing used whole blood. The receptors were sampled from an adult who was a healthcare worker with PCR-confirmed SARS-CoV-2 infection or an uninfected control (not recorded which).

Notes on this clonotype: The junction departs from the called germline gene at one end, perhaps through a read error. CDR3 nucleotides: TGTGCCACCAGCAGCCGGACAGGGAAGGACTTC. Translating gives CATSSRTGKDF. The chain uses TRBV15 and TRBJ2-5; 8 bases map to TRBD1. CDR3 size: 11 residues. Germline lookup yields CDR1 LNHNV and CDR2 YYDKDF (reference sequence).

This rearrangement joins TRBV30 to TRBJ1-6; D uncertain. Germline V gives CDR1 GTSNPN, CDR2 SVGIG (reference sequence). The V and J ends lost 4 bases and 2 bases respectively, with 12 bases between them. The CDR3 is made up of 15 amino acids. CDR3 bases: TGTGCCTGGAAAGGGTCGGAAACCTATAATTCACCCCTCCACTTT. Its protein product is CAWKGSETYNSPLHF.

As concerns this clonotype: A much larger clone sits a single nucleotide away, making a read error possible. The V and J genes are TRBV10-1 and TRBJ2-3; a possible D gene is TRBD2 (5 bases). Germline CDR1 and CDR2: WNHNN and SYGVQD (reference sequence). Trimming pared 0 bases from V and 8 bases from J, leaving 18 bases between. CDR3 length: 16 amino acids. CDR3 in DNA: TGCGCCAGCAGTGAGTCTGCTAGCTTAATGGCAGTTACGCAGTATTTT. It codes for CASSESASLMAVTQYF.

The table lists this clonotype with a few counts. V usage is TRBV19 and J usage is TRBJ1-5; D possibly corresponds to TRBD1 (5 bases). Germline CDR1 is LNHDA and CDR2 is SQIVND (reference sequence). The CDR3 consists of 13 residues. V lost 7 bases to trimming and J lost 8 bases, with 15 bases between them. The CDR3 loop reads CASTQRGMEPQHF. The CDR3 DNA reads as TGTGCCAGTACCCAGCGGGGGATGGAGCCCCAGCATTTT.

In this sample, this clonotype turned up many times. This chain connects TRBV20-1 to TRBJ1-3, with D possibly TRBD1 on 6 matching bases. The CDR3 spans 13 residues. V gave up 6 bases and J gave up 0 bases, with 9 bases separating them. The V gene's germline CDR1 is DFQATT and CDR2 SNEGSKA (reference sequence). The CDR3: CSATGSSGNTIYF. DNA of the CDR3: TGCAGTGCGACAGGTAGCTCTGGAAACACCATATATTTT.

As for this clonotype: The junction differs from germline at one of its ends, possibly a read error. This rearrangement joins TRBV6-5 to TRBJ2-2; 7 bases align to TRBD1. The germline gives CDR1 MNHEY, CDR2 SVGAGI. There are 14 residues in the CDR3. The CDR3 bases are TGTACCAGCAGTTCCGGGACAGATTACGGGGAGCTGTTTTTT. This codes for CTSSSGTDYGELFF.

The sample holds a few counts of this clonotype. The chain links TRBV12-3 or TRBV12-4 to TRBJ2-7; the D gene could be TRBD1 or TRBD2 (5 bases each). This CDR3 is 13 amino acids long. Trimming removed 6 bases at V and 4 bases at J, with 13 bases between. CDR3 nucleotides: TGTGCCAGCAGCCGAGGGGACGGTTACGAGCAGTACTTC. Its protein product is CASSRGDGYEQYF.

The CDR3 loop is CASSQGLALEQYF. CDR3 DNA: TGTGCCAGCAGTCAAGGACTAGCTCTAGAGCAGTACTTC. The rearrangement uses TRBV6-6 and TRBJ2-7, with 8 nucleotides matching TRBD2. CDR3 size: 13 residues. The V and J ends lost 5 bases and 7 bases, in that order; junction bases with no gene match: 7. CDR1 and CDR2 from the germline V gene are MNHNY and SVGAGI (reference sequence).

This clonotype showed up just a few times. The chain combines TRBV3-1 with TRBJ2-7; 8 nucleotides match TRBD1. The V and J ends lost 5 bases and 1 base, in that order; junction bases with no gene match: 4. The CDR3 is made up of 14 amino acids. In germline, CDR1 is LGHDT, CDR2 YNNKEL (reference sequence). DNA for the CDR3: TGTGCCAGCAGCTTTGGACAGGGTTCCTACGAGCAGTACTTC. This codes for CASSFGQGSYEQYF.

A few counts support this clonotype. The chain is built from TRBV18 and TRBJ1-1, with D possibly matching TRBD1 (6 bases). Germline V gene lookup returns CDR1 KGHSH and CDR2 LQKENI. The V gene lost 5 bases and the J gene lost 4 bases, with 17 bases spanning the gap. The CDR3 is made up of 15 amino acids. The CDR3 sequence is CASSSSGGQLTEAFF. CDR3 nucleotide sequence: TGTGCCAGCTCATCGTCTGGGGGACAACTCACTGAAGCTTTCTTT.

The sample holds a few counts of this clonotype. The J gene is TRBJ2-5, the V gene TRBV29-1; no reliable D call. Germline V gene lookup returns CDR1 SQVTM and CDR2 ANQGSEA. CDR3 size: 16 residues. Trimming pared 7 bases from V and 5 bases from J, leaving 26 bases between. This CDR3 reads CSAQRPKGGLRETQYF. The CDR3 DNA reads TGCAGCGCCCAACGGCCCAAGGGTGGGCTTCGCGAGACCCAGTACTTC.

This chain connects TRBV12-3 or TRBV12-4 to TRBJ1-3; D is uncertain. Trimming pared 8 bases from V and 3 bases from J, leaving 2 bases between. The CDR3 is made up of 10 amino acids. Written as DNA, the CDR3 is TGTGCCAGCCTTGGAAACACCATATATTTT. Its translation: CASLGNTIYF.

V is TRBV5-6 and J is TRBJ2-3, with TRBD2 as a possible D gene (5 bases). The CDR3 is made up of 15 amino acids. Trimming pared 6 bases from V and 2 bases from J, leaving 16 bases between. Germline lookup yields CDR1 SGHDT and CDR2 YYEEEE. In DNA form, the CDR3 reads TGTGCCAGCACCCGAAGAGGGATTTACACAGATACGCAGTATTTT. As protein: CASTRRGIYTDTQYF.